This T cell receptor beta chain was sequenced for a study of technical replicates of blood from a few donors. The J segment lost 8 bases and the V segment lost 4 bases, leaving 10 bases of the junction unmatched. Per the germline V gene, CDR1 is SGHDN and CDR2 is FVKESK. CDR3 size: 15 residues. TCRdb's table, derived via immunoSEQ multiplex PCR, lists solely in-frame clones and lacks some. The data contain roughly 85,000 clones, approximately 95% of them singletons. V is TRBV14 and J is TRBJ2-3; TRBD1 matches 9 bases. The clonotype comes from a human donor in good health. Input material: T cells isolated from PBMCs. The CDR3 region is CASSPWTGDGGTQYF. The DNA for the CDR3 is TGTGCCAGCAGCCCATGGACAGGGGATGGAGGTACGCAGTATTTT.